This TCR beta chain was observed in a study of T cell clonotyping in hematopoietic cell transplantation. Time point defined: recipient sample about 28 days before transplant, after cytoreduction. V lost 6 bases to trimming and J lost 0 bases, with 10 bases between them. Germline values: CDR1 SNHLY, CDR2 FYNNEI. This CDR3 contains 14 residues. Measured with immunoSEQ multiplex PCR; TCRdb has only the in-frame clones, and not every one. The sample carries 45,000 to 60,000 clones, more than 75% recorded once. V gene TRBV2 combines with J gene TRBJ2-3, with TRBD1 as a possible D gene (6 bases). This sequence was found in a man in his sixties with biphenotypic leukemia. Some clones in this sample may be carry-over from other donors' samples. This sample comprised peripheral blood mononuclear cells, obtained before stem cell transplant. CDR3 residues: CASSLDRSTDTQYF. The CDR3 DNA follows: TGTGCCAGCAGCCTCGACAGGAGCACAGATACGCAGTATTTT. Looking up the rest from reference TRBV2 and TRBJ2-3 gives the full variable domain: EPEVTQTPSHQVTQMGQEVILRCVPISNHLYFYWYRQILGQKVEFLVSFYNNEISEKSEIFDDQFSVERPDGSNFTLKIRSTKLEDSAMYFCASSLDRSTDTQYFGPGTRLTVL.